The rows below give T cell receptor beta chains drawn from one sample of a study of response to subunit inactivated influenza vaccine. TCRdb re-called the RT-PCR reads through MiXCR, storing one row per CDR3 protein. Among hundreds of thousands of distinct CDR3 sequences listed, approximately 15% were seen once. The sequencing here drew on PBMCs from blood, taken less than 15 days before vaccination. The source of these receptors is a man aged 45-65 years who received an inactivated influenza vaccine. The CDR3 runs from the conserved cysteine through the conserved F or W. A D gene is named only where the DNA matches it firmly. The listing skips clone size in some rows; elsewhere it reads once, few, many or a size class.

>TRBJ2-7|few|-|TRBV20-1
CSARLGAYEQYF
TGCAGTGCTAGGTTGGGGGCCTACGAGCAGTACTTC
>TRBJ2-7|few|-|TRBV19
CASSIRQNYEQYF
TGTGCCAGTAGTATAAGGCAGAACTACGAGCAGTACTTC
>TRBJ2-5|few|-|TRBV12-3/TRBV12-4
CASSLGGDQYF
TGTGCCAGCAGTTTAGGTGGTGACCAGTACTTC
>TRBJ2-3|many|TRBD2|TRBV7-2
CASSLSGISTDTQYF
TGTGCCAGCAGCTTGAGCGGGATTAGCACAGATACGCAGTATTTT
>TRBJ2-3|many|-|TRBV5-6
CASSRTASTDTQYF
TGTGCCAGCAGTAGGACGGCTAGCACAGATACGCAGTATTTT
>TRBJ2-3|-|-|TRBV5-5
CASSPDIFDTQYF
TGTGCCAGCAGCCCGGACATTTTCGATACGCAGTATTTT
>TRBJ2-7|-|TRBD1|TRBV7-2
CASSLVGTGRHEQYF
TGTGCCAGCAGCTTAGTTGGGACAGGGCGCCACGAGCAGTACTTC
>TRBJ2-1|few|-|TRBV4-1
CASSQDTPRSYNEQFF
TGCGCCAGCAGCCAAGATACCCCCCGCTCGTACAATGAGCAGTTCTTC
>TRBJ2-1|few|-|TRBV7-9
CASSHQGRSNEQFF
TGTGCCAGCAGCCATCAAGGCCGGTCCAATGAGCAGTTCTTC
>TRBJ1-1|-|TRBD1|TRBV28
CASSLLWDRSNTEAFF
TGTGCCAGCAGTTTATTATGGGACAGGTCGAACACTGAAGCTTTCTTT
>TRBJ2-7|-|TRBD2|TRBV6-1
CASSALAGSYEQYF
TGTGCCAGCAGTGCGCTAGCGGGATCATACGAGCAGTACTTC
>TRBJ1-5|-|-|TRBV28
CATTNSNQPQHF
TGTGCCACGACAAATAGCAATCAGCCCCAGCATTTT
>TRBJ2-7|few|-|TRBV4-3
CASSQELPGGVTSYEQYF
TGCGCCAGCAGCCAAGAACTGCCAGGGGGGGTTACCTCCTACGAGCAGTACTTC
>TRBJ1-6|-|-|TRBV6-4
CASSDSIGGNSPLHF
TGTGCCAGCAGTGACTCGATAGGGGGGAATTCACCCCTCCACTTT
>TRBJ2-6|-|-|TRBV6-1
CASKRRIDSGANVLTF
TGTGCCAGCAAGCGGAGAATCGACTCTGGGGCCAACGTCCTGACTTTC
>TRBJ1-1|few|-|TRBV11-2
CASSSGIMNTEAFF
TGTGCCAGCAGCTCAGGGATCATGAACACTGAAGCTTTCTTT
>TRBJ2-7|few|-|TRBV4-1
CASSPENRPYEQYF
TGCGCCAGCAGTCCAGAAAACCGACCCTACGAGCAGTACTTC
>TRBJ1-2|few|TRBD1|TRBV15
CATSRHGRQGKTYGYTF
TGTGCCACCAGCAGACATGGTCGACAGGGCAAAACCTATGGCTACACCTTC
>TRBJ1-3|-|-|TRBV6-1
CASSPTGTSGNTIYF
TGTGCCAGCAGCCCCACAGGGACCTCTGGAAACACCATATATTTT
>TRBJ2-7|few|-|TRBV28
CASSFRGLEQYF
TGTGCCAGCAGTTTCCGGGGGCTCGAGCAGTACTTC
>TRBJ2-1|-|-|TRBV19
CASSRSSALRGNEQFF
TGTGCCAGTAGCAGGTCAAGTGCCTTACGGGGGAATGAGCAGTTCTTC
>TRBJ2-7|few|-|TRBV4-2
CASSQDGAGFDEQYF
TGTGCCAGCAGCCAAGATGGGGCAGGGTTCGACGAGCAGTACTTC
>TRBJ2-3|once|-|TRBV6-2/TRBV6-3
CSSSHGWDTQYF
TGTTCCAGCAGTCATGGTTGGGATACGCAGTATTTT
>TRBJ1-3|many|TRBD1|TRBV6-2/TRBV6-3
CASRIARDRSISGNTIYF
TGTGCCAGCAGGATAGCCCGGGACAGATCTATTTCCGGAAACACCATATATTTT
>TRBJ2-1|few|-|TRBV18
CASSPPSAGEQFF
TGTGCCAGCTCACCACCCTCGGCAGGGGAACAGTTCTTC
>TRBJ2-5|few|-|TRBV29-1
CSVESLETQYF
TGCAGCGTAGAAAGTTTGGAGACCCAGTACTTC
>TRBJ1-4|few|-|TRBV15
CATSRGRGGGEKLFF
TGTGCCACCAGCAGAGGCCGGGGAGGCGGGGAAAAACTGTTTTTT
>TRBJ1-6|-|-|TRBV7-9
CASSPGAISPLHF
TGTGCCAGCAGCCCGGGGGCCATTTCACCCCTCCACTTT
>TRBJ1-2|-|-|TRBV11-2
CASSFSALNGYGYTF
TGTGCCAGCAGCTTTTCGGCCCTCAACGGGTATGGCTACACCTTC
>TRBJ1-6|few|-|TRBV20-1
CSATGLGKTPLHF
TGCAGTGCCACAGGGCTGGGTAAAACACCCCTCCACTTT